This TCR beta chain was found in a study of T cell responses to AZD1222 COVID-19 vaccine. Findings and caveats of the study: Seropositive at baseline were only a handful of AZD1222 recipients. Mostly white British, mostly female donors; authors suggested clonal diversity may be underestimated. The repertoires were collected only after the peak T cell response.

Trimming removed 3 bases from V and 4 bases from J, with 9 bases in between. This CDR3 has 13 amino acids. Germline V gene data show CDR1 as MNHEY and CDR2 as SMNVEV (reference sequence). Remarks on this clone: Antigen: not known.

Sequencing was performed with immunoSEQ multiplex PCR; in TCRdb, only in-frame clones are kept and a portion is missing. The sample carries 100,000 to 150,000 clones, 92% recorded once. The TCR was taken from an adult who received the AZD1222 COVID-19 vaccine. The chain joins TRBV27 to TRBJ1-2; D is undetermined. The material sequenced was peripheral blood, taken 28 days after the second AZD1222 dose. Written as DNA, the CDR3 is TGTGCCAGCAGTTTCGGTGGCGGCTATGGCTACACCTTC. Its protein product is CASSFGGGYGYTF.